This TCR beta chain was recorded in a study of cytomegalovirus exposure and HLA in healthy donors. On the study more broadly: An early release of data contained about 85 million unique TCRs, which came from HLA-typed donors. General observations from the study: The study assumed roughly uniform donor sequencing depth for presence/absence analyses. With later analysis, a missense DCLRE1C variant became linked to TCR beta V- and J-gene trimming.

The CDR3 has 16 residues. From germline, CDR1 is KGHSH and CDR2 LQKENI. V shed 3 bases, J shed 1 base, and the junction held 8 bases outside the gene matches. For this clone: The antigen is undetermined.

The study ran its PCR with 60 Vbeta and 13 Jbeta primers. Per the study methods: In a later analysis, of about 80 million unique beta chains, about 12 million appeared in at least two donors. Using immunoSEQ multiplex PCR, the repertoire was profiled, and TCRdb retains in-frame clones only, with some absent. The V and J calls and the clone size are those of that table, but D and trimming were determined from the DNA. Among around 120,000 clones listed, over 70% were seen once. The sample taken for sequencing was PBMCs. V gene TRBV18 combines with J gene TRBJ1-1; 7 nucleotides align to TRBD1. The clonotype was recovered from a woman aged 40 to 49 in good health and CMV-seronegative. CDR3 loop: CASSPTGAIKNTEAFF. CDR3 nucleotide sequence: TGTGCCAGCTCACCTACAGGGGCTATTAAGAACACTGAAGCTTTCTTT.